These 22 T cell receptor beta chains came from one sample sequenced in a study of T cell responses to AZD1222 COVID-19 vaccine. Produced via immunoSEQ multiplex PCR; TCRdb's table is partial and in-frame only. The sample gives around 140,000 clones, 90% of which show up once; approximately 1.6% is in the top ten. The sequenced sample was peripheral blood, obtained on day 0 of AZD1222 vaccination. These receptors all come from an adult in good health.

This clone was observed a handful of times. This chain links TRBV7-2 with TRBJ1-1; D remains unclear. Per germline, CDR1 SGHTA and CDR2 FQGNSA. Trimming shortened V by 5 bases and J by 5 bases, and 18 bases separated the two germline ends. The CDR3 is made up of 15 amino acids. CDR3 sequence reads: CASSLDGGRQTEAFF. The CDR3 nucleotides read TGTGCCAGCAGCCTGGACGGTGGGCGCCAGACTGAAGCTTTCTTT.

The V and J genes are TRBV18 and TRBJ2-7; 10 bases fit TRBD2. The CDR3 has 14 amino acids. V shed 3 bases and J 6 bases; nucleotides not matched to a gene: 5. Germline CDR1 reads KGHSH; CDR2 reads LQKENI. The DNA for the CDR3 is TGTGCCAGCTCACCCGCTAGCGGGAGTCCCGAGCAGTACTTC. It specifies CASSPASGSPEQYF.

This chain links TRBV7-3 with TRBJ2-1, with a possible D match to TRBD1 (6 bases). The germline V gene encodes CDR1 SGHTA and CDR2 FQGTGA. The V and J ends lost 4 bases and 1 base respectively, with 11 bases between them. The CDR3 spans 15 residues. The CDR3 region is CASSSDGQSYNEQFF. In nucleotides, the CDR3 is TGTGCCAGCAGCTCGGACGGACAGTCCTACAATGAGCAGTTCTTC.

The rearrangement joins TRBV28 to TRBJ2-3, with 8 bases lining up with TRBD1. CDR1 MDHEN and CDR2 SYDVKM come from the germline V gene. V lost 6 bases, J lost 2 bases, and 4 bases stayed unmatched. CDR3 length equals 14 residues. The CDR3 nucleotides read TGTGCCAGCAGGGGACAGGCCTCCACAGATACGCAGTATTTT. Translating gives CASRGQASTDTQYF.

The rearrangement uses TRBV7-2 and TRBJ2-3, with D possibly called TRBD1 or TRBD2 (6 bases each). V gave up 1 base and J gave up 3 bases, with 14 bases separating them. Germline V gives CDR1 SGHTA, CDR2 FQGNSA. CDR3 length: 16 residues. The CDR3 region is CASSLEGEVATDTQYF. The CDR3 DNA is TGTGCCAGCAGCTTAGAGGGGGAGGTGGCAACAGATACGCAGTATTTT.

This clone was seen only a few times. CDR3 protein: CASGQDSNQPQHF. The CDR3 region has the DNA TGTGCCAGCGGGCAGGATAGCAATCAGCCCCAGCATTTT. V and J are TRBV19 and TRBJ1-5; D not certain. Germline lookup yields CDR1 LNHDA and CDR2 SQIVND (reference sequence). This CDR3 has 13 amino acids. Trimming took 9 bases from V and 0 from J, leaving 9 bases between them.

The chain recombines TRBV10-3 with TRBJ2-7, with TRBD1 as a possible D gene (5 bases). Trimming removed 5 bases at V and 0 bases at J, with 14 bases between. CDR1 ENHRY and CDR2 SYGVKD come from the germline V gene. The CDR3 is 15 amino acids. The chain's CDR3 is CAISRRVPGSYEQYF. DNA of the CDR3: TGTGCCATCAGTCGCAGGGTACCCGGCTCCTACGAGCAGTACTTC.

V is TRBV24-1 and J is TRBJ1-2, with 11 bases fitting TRBD1. Germline lookup yields CDR1 KGHDR and CDR2 SFDVKD. The length of the CDR3 is 15 residues. J gave up 9 bases and V 3 bases, and 8 bases lay outside the gene matches. The CDR3 DNA sequence: TGTGCCACCAGTGATGCTACTGGACAGGGGGCAAGCTACACCTTC. It encodes CATSDATGQGASYTF.

This clone was observed a single time. The chain couples TRBV6-1 to TRBJ1-5, with D maybe TRBD1 (5 bases). Germline V gene lookup returns CDR1 MNHNS and CDR2 SASEGT. The CDR3 spans 14 residues. The V end lost 1 base, the J end lost 6 bases, and 10 bases lay between the germline ends. Written as DNA, the CDR3 is TGTGCCAGCAGTGAAGGGGGCGGAGGTCAGCCCCAGCATTTT. Translated: CASSEGGGGQPQHF.

The chain joins TRBV7-2 to TRBJ2-1; 14 bases are shared with TRBD2. The germline gives CDR1 SGHTA, CDR2 FQGNSA. Losses at the gene ends were 5 bases for V and 6 bases for J; bases not matched to a gene: 6. The CDR3 is 16 residues long. In DNA, the CDR3 is TGTGCCAGCAGCATGCTGGGACTAGCGGGAGCCAATGAGCAGTTCTTC. It codes for CASSMLGLAGANEQFF.

This chain connects TRBV27 to TRBJ2-7; possibly TRBD2 for D (6 bases). V dropped 6 bases and J dropped 4 bases, with 16 bases sitting between them. The CDR3 has 14 residues. CDR1 is MNHEY and CDR2 is SMNVEV in the germline V gene (reference sequence). CDR3 protein: CASSLVPLAYEQYF. Here the CDR3 DNA reads TGTGCCAGCAGCTTGGTTCCACTAGCTTACGAGCAGTACTTC.

The gene calls are TRBV2 and TRBJ2-7, with D possibly called TRBD1 or TRBD2 (5 bases each). Trimming took 6 bases from V and 6 from J, leaving 6 bases between them. The germline V gene encodes CDR1 SNHLY and CDR2 FYNNEI. This CDR3 region has 10 residues. The CDR3 loop is CASSGAEQYF. The CDR3 DNA reads as TGTGCCAGCAGCGGGGCCGAGCAGTACTTC.

V and J are TRBV18 and TRBJ2-1; 7 nucleotides align to TRBD1. The V gene end was trimmed by 3 bases and the J gene end by 6 bases; junction bases not matched to a gene: 11. The CDR3 length is 16 residues. Germline V gene data show CDR1 as KGHSH and CDR2 as LQKENI. CDR3: CASSPDQAGGRNEQFF. As DNA, the CDR3 is TGTGCCAGCTCACCTGACCAGGCAGGGGGTCGCAATGAGCAGTTCTTC.

The CDR3 nucleotides are TGTGCCAGCAGCGTAACCGGCTCCTATAATTCACCCCTCCACTTT. Translation gives CASSVTGSYNSPLHF. The V gene is TRBV9, the J gene TRBJ1-6, with unresolved D. With 1 base removed from V and 0 bases from J, the gap between germline ends came to 5 bases. CDR3 size: 15 residues. Germline V gene sequence: CDR1 SGDLS, CDR2 YYNGEE.

The count of this clone is one. V and J are TRBV2 and TRBJ2-7; no clear D. Trimming shortened V by 7 bases and J by 2 bases, and 9 bases separated the two germline ends. The germline V gene encodes CDR1 SNHLY and CDR2 FYNNEI. This CDR3 region has 12 residues. CDR3 in amino acids: CASTLETYEQYF. The CDR3 bases are TGTGCCAGCACCTTAGAGACCTACGAGCAGTACTTC.

The genes are TRBV15 and TRBJ1-5; D call uncertain. The V end was cut by 5 bases, the J end by 2 bases, with 19 bases between. CDR1 is LNHNV and CDR2 is YYDKDF in the germline V gene (reference sequence). There are 17 residues in the CDR3. This CDR3 reads CATSLRVGVGGNQPQHF. The CDR3, as DNA: TGTGCCACCAGCCTTAGGGTGGGAGTGGGAGGCAATCAGCCCCAGCATTTT.

The V gene is TRBV24-1, the J gene TRBJ2-7; D unresolved. The length of the CDR3 is 13 residues. V lost 5 bases and J lost 0, with 7 bases in between. Germline CDR1 is KGHDR and CDR2 is SFDVKD. CDR3 region: CATSVRSSYEQYF. The DNA of the CDR3 is TGTGCCACCAGTGTCCGGAGCTCCTACGAGCAGTACTTC.

In this sample, this clone turned up a few times. This chain uses TRBV19 with TRBJ1-3, with TRBD1 matching 7 bases. Germline CDR1 and CDR2: LNHDA and SQIVND (reference sequence). The CDR3 contains 15 residues. Losses at the gene ends were 3 bases for V and 4 bases for J; bases not matched to a gene: 6. CDR3 amino acids: CASSIAGTAGNTIYF. The CDR3 region has the DNA TGTGCCAGTAGTATCGCGGGGACAGCGGGAAACACCATATATTTT. The entire variable domain, with the rest obtained from reference TRBV19 and TRBJ1-3, is as follows: DGGITQSPKYLFRKEGQNVTLSCEQNLNHDAMYWYRQDPGQGLRLIYYSQIVNDFQKGDIAEGYSVSREKKESFPLTVTSAQKNPTAFYLCASSIAGTAGNTIYFGEGSWLTVV.

The chain combines TRBV19 with TRBJ2-5, with a possible D match to TRBD1 (7 bases). Germline V gene sequence: CDR1 LNHDA, CDR2 SQIVND (reference sequence). CDR3 length equals 12 residues. The V gene lost 10 bases and the J gene lost 0 bases, with 9 bases spanning the gap. In nucleotides, the CDR3 is TGTGCCACAGGGGGGAACCAAGAGACCCAGTACTTC. It encodes CATGGNQETQYF.

A word on this clone: An end of the junction differs from the germline gene, which may be a read error. The chain combines TRBV4-3 with TRBJ2-2; 7 bases map to TRBD1. Germline CDR1 and CDR2: LGHNA and YSLEER. The CDR3 is 16 amino acids. CDR3: CASRQDQTGVNGELFF. CDR3 coding DNA: TGCGCCAGCAGGCAAGACCAAACAGGGGTCAACGGGGAGCTGTTTTTT.

This rearrangement joins TRBV19 to TRBJ1-5, with 12 positions matching TRBD1. The CDR3 loop spans 16 amino acids. From germline, CDR1 is LNHDA and CDR2 SQIVND (reference sequence). After removal of 10 bases from V and 3 bases from J, the junction contained 10 bases not matched to a gene. The chain's CDR3 is CATDLGQGANNQPQHF. The DNA of the CDR3 is TGTGCCACCGACTTGGGACAGGGGGCAAACAATCAGCCCCAGCATTTT.

J is TRBJ1-3 and V is TRBV12-5; D ambiguous. The length of the CDR3 is 15 residues. Per germline, CDR1 LGHNT and CDR2 FRNRAP. V was shortened by 1 base and J by 2 bases, with 9 bases between the two germline ends. CDR3 residues: CASGLARSTGNTIYF. The DNA for the CDR3 is TGTGCTAGTGGTTTGGCACGGTCCACTGGAAACACCATATATTTT.